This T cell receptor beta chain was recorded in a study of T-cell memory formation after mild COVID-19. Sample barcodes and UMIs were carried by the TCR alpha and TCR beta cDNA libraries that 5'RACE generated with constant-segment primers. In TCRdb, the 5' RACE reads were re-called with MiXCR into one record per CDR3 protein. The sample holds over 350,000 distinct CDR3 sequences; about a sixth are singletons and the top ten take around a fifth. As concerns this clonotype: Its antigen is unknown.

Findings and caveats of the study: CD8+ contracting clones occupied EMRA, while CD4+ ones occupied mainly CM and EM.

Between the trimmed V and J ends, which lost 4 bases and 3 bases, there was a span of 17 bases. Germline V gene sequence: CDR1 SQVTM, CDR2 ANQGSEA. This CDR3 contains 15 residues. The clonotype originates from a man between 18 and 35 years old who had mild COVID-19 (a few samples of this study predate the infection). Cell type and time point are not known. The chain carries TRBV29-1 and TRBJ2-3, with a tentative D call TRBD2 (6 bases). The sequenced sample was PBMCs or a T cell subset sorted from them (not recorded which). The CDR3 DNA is TGCAGCGTTGGTCTCCGGACGGGAGAGACAGATACGCAGTATTTT. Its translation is CSVGLRTGETDTQYF.